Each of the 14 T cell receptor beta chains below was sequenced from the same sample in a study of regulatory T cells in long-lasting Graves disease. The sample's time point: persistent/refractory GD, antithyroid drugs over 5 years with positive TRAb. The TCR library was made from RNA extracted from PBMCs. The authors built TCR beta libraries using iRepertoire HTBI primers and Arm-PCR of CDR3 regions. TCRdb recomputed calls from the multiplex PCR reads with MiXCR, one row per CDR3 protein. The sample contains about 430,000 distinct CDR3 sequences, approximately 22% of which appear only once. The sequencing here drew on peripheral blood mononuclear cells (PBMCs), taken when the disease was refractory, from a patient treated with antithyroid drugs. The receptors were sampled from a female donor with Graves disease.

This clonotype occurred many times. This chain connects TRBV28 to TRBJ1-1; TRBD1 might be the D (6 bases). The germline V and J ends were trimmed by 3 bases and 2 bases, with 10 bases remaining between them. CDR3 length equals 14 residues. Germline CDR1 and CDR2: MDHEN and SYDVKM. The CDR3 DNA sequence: TGTGCCAGCAGTTTGACCAGGGGAAACACTGAAGCTTTCTTT. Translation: CASSLTRGNTEAFF.

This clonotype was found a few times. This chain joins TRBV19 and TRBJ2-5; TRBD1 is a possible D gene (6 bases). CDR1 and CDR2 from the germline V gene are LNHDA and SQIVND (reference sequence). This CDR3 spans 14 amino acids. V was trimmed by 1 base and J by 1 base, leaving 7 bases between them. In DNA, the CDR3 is TGTGCCAGTAGTATAGTCAGGGGCCAAGAGACCCAGTACTTC. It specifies CASSIVRGQETQYF.

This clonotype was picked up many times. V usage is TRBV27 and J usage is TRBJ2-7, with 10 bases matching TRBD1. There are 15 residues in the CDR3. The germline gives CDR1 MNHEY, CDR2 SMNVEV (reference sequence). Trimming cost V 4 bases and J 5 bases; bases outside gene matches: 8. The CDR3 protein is CASSSPGQGIHEQYF. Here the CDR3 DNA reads TGTGCCAGCAGTTCTCCGGGACAGGGGATCCACGAGCAGTACTTC.

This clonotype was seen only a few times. The CDR3 loop reads CASSIDVSSSYEQYF. In DNA, the CDR3 is TGTGCCAGTAGTATAGACGTCTCGAGCTCCTACGAGCAGTACTTC. The chain has TRBV19 and TRBJ2-7; the D is unclear. The CDR3 is 15 amino acids. The germline V gene encodes CDR1 LNHDA and CDR2 SQIVND (reference sequence). The V end was cut by 0 bases, the J end by 0 bases, with 9 bases between.

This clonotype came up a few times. The CDR3 sequence is CSARMGLGNQPQHF. The CDR3 DNA is TGCAGTGCTAGAATGGGACTTGGCAATCAGCCCCAGCATTTT. The chain couples TRBV20-1 to TRBJ1-5, with D perhaps TRBD1 (5 bases). Germline loops: CDR1 DFQATT, CDR2 SNEGSKA (reference sequence). The ends were cut back, 2 bases at V and 2 bases at J, with 10 bases in the middle. The CDR3 runs to 14 residues.

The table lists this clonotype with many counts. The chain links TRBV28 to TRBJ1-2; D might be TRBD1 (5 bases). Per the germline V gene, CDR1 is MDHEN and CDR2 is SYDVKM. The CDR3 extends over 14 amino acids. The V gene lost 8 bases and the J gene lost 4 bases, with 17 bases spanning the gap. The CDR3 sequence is CASSRQHSGYGYTF. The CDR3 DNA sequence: TGTGCCAGCTCTAGACAGCATTCGGGCTATGGCTACACCTTC.

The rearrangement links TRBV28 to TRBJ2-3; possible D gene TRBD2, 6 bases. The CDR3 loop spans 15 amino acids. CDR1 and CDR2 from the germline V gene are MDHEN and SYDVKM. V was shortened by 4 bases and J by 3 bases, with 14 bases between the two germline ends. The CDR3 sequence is CASSSFSGGTDTQYF. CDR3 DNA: TGTGCCAGCAGTTCCTTTTCCGGGGGTACAGATACGCAGTATTTT.

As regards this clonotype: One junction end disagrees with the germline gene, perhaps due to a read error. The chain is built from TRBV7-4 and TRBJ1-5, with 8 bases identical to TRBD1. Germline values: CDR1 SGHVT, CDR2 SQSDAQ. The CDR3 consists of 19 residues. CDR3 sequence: CASGLPKGQDHYSNQPQHF. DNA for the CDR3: TGTGCCAGCGGCTTACCGAAGGGACAGGACCATTATAGCAATCAGCCCCAGCATTTT.

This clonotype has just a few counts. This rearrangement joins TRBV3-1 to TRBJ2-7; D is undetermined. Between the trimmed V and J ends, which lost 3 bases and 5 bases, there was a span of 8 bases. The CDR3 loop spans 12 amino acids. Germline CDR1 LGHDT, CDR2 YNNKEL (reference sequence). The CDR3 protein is CASSHGDNEQYF. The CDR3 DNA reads TGTGCCAGCAGCCACGGCGACAACGAGCAGTACTTC.

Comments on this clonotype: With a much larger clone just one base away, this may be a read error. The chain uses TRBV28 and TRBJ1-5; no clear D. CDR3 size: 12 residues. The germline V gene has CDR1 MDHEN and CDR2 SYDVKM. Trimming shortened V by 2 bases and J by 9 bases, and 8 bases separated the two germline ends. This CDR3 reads CASSLRERPQHF. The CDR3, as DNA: TGTGCCAGCAGTTTAAGGGAACGGCCCCAGCATTTT.

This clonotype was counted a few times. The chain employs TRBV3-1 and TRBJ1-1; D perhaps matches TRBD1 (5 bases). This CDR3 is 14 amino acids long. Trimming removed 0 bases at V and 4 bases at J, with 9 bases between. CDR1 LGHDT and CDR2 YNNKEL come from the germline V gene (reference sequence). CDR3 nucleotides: TGTGCCAGCAGCCAAGATCATGGGGGCACTGAAGCTTTCTTT. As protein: CASSQDHGGTEAFF.

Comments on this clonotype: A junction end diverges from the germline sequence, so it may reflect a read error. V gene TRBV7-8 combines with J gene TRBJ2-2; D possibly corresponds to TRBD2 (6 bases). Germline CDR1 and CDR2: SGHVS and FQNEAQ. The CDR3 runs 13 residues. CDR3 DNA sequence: TGTGCCAGCAGCTTAGGGAACACCGGGGGGCTGTTTTTT. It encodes CASSLGNTGGLFF.

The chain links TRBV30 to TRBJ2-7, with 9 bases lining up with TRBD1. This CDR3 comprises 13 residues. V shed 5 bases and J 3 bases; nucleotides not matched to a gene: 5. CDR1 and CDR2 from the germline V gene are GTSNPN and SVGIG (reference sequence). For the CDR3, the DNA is TGTGCCTGGGGGACAGGGCAGGGCTACGAGCAGTACTTC. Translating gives CAWGTGQGYEQYF.

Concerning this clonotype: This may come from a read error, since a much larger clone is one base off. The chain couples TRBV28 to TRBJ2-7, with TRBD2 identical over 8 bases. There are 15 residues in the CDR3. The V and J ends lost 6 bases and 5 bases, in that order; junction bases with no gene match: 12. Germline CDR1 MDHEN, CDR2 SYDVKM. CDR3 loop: CASRGTGTRGHEQYF. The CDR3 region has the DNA TGTGCCAGCAGGGGGACCGGGACTAGGGGCCACGAGCAGTACTTC.